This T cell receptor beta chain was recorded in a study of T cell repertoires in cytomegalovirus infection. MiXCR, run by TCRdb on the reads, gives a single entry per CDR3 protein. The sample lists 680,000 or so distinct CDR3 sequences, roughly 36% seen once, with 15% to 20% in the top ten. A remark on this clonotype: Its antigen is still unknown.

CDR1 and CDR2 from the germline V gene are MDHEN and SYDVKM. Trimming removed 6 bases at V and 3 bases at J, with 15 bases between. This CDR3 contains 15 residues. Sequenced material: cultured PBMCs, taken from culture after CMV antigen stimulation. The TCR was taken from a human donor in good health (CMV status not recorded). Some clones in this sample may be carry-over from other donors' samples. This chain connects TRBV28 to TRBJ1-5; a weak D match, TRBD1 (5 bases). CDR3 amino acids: CASSPPDSTNQPQHF. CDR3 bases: TGTGCCAGCAGCCCGCCTGACAGTACCAATCAGCCCCAGCATTTT.